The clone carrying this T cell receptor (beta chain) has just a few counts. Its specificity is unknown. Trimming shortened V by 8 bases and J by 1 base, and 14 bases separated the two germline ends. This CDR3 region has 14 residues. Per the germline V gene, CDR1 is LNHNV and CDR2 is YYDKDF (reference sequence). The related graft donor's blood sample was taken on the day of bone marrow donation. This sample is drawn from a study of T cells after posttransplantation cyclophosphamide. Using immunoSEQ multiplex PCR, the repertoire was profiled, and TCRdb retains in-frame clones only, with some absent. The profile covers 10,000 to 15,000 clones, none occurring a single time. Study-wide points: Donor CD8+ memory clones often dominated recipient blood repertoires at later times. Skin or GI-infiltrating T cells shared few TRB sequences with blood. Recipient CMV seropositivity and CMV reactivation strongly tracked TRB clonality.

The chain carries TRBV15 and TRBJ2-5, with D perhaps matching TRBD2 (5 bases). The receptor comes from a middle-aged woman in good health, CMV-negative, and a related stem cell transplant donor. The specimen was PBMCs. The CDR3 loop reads CATSSSGFQETQYF. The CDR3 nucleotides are TGTGCCACCTCTTCCTCGGGGTTCCAAGAGACCCAGTACTTC.